This T cell receptor beta chain was profiled in a study of blood T cell repertoires in COVID-19. In the study's own analysis: Scientists estimated how many nucleated cells there were by amplifying reference gene primers. Sequencing used immunoSEQ multiplex PCR; TCRdb keeps in-frame clones, though not all of them. The D gene and trimming were derived from the DNA, and the V and J assignments and clone size from that table. The sample lists 430,000 or so clones; 80% to 90% were seen once. The V and J ends lost 4 bases and 3 bases respectively, with 16 bases between them. The CDR3 consists of 15 residues. CDR1 SGHVS and CDR2 FQNEAQ come from the germline V gene.

This receptor was obtained from a man between 18 and 35 years old with COVID-19, enrolled during active disease. The specimen was peripheral blood. The gene calls are TRBV7-8 and TRBJ2-7; TRBD2 is a possible D gene (6 bases). The CDR3 loop is CASSSRLRGDYEQYF. The CDR3 DNA follows: TGTGCCAGCAGCTCCCGATTGCGGGGAGACTACGAGCAGTACTTC.